This entry features one TCR beta chain sequence. Its antigen is still unknown. An end of the junction differs from the germline gene, which may be a read error. Sequencing of cultured CD4+ T cell DNA used the Oncomine TCR Beta short-read assay. Using its own MiXCR run on the PCR reads, TCRdb lists one record per CDR3 protein. The table includes over 12,000 distinct CDR3 sequences, around 50% detected once. Indicated treatment: roughly 11-day PBMC culture with coronavirus spike peptide pools or control peptides (ViraFEST assay). Expanded clonotypes were found by TCR sequencing after peptide-pool stimulation (ViraFEST). The authors replaced half the medium with fresh IL-2 medium on days 3 and 7. Per germline, CDR1 SGHTA and CDR2 FQGNSA. This CDR3 comprises 14 residues. The data were taken from a study of vaccination and CD4 T cells after COVID-19. Study-wide context: Cultures acting as controls obtained a CEFX pool, an HIV-1 Nef pool, or no peptide. Study findings and constraints: Convalescent patients' median share of reactive clones seen only post-vaccination was 80% to 90%.

The source is a human donor who had recovered from COVID-19. Sequenced: CD4+ T cells from blood, cultured in vitro. The chain couples TRBV7-2 to TRBJ2-5; 8 bases map to TRBD1. For the CDR3, the DNA is TGTGCCAGCAGCCCCGACAGGGGCCAAGAGGCCCAGTACTTC. Protein product: CASSPDRGQEAQYF. Supplemented by reference TRBV7-2 and TRBJ2-5, the full variable domain reads GAGVSQSPSNKVTEKGKDVELRCDPISGHTALYWYRQSLGQGLEFLIYFQGNSAPDKSGLPSDRFSAERTGGSVSTLTIQRTQQEDSAVYLCASSPDRGQEAQYFGPGTRLLVL.